The T cell receptor (beta chain) under discussion was sequenced for a study of blood T cell repertoires in COVID-19. Background on the study: T cells, B-cell-depleted T cells, or PBMCs supplied cDNA or gDNA.

This clone appeared a few times. In the authors' methods: The authors estimated nucleated cell counts from reference gene primer amplification. Repertoires were generated with immunoSEQ multiplex PCR, while TCRdb's copy carries only in-frame clones and drops some. The V and J calls and clone size were taken over from that table, and D and trimming were inferred from the DNA. The sample yields more than 300,000 clones, around 83% seen once. After removal of 4 bases from V and 2 bases from J, the junction contained 8 bases not matched to a gene. The CDR3 contains 17 residues. Per the germline V gene, CDR1 is ENHRY and CDR2 is SYGVKD.

The chain links TRBV10-3 to TRBJ2-1; 10 bases align to TRBD1. The source is a woman aged 45-65 years with acute or convalescent COVID-19. Sample: peripheral blood. CDR3 loop: CAISGEGGTGAYNEQFF. CDR3 DNA sequence: TGTGCCATCAGTGGGGAAGGTGGGACAGGGGCCTACAATGAGCAGTTCTTC.